The 29 T cell receptor beta chains in this list originate from one sample, sequenced in a study of cytomegalovirus exposure and HLA in healthy donors (dated by TCRdb to about 2017). Library preparation was by the immunoSEQ multiplex PCR assay. A mixture of 60 forward primers for TCR Vbeta segments and 13 reverse primers for TCR Jbeta segments was used in the multiplex PCR. TCRdb holds this immuneACCESS table with in-frame rearrangements only. Some clones are missing; in checked studies, unresolved V genes explain under half, and the rest has no known cause. Recorded for this sample are some 150,000 clones; about three quarters of them occurred a single time. Of the sample, under 7.5% falls within the top ten clones. Sequencing was done on a sample of PBMCs. These receptors were taken from a man in his forties or fifties in good health and CMV-seropositive.

The chain recombines TRBV11-2 with TRBJ1-1; 7 nucleotides agree with TRBD1. The trim removed 5 bases at V and 7 bases at J, leaving 10 bases unmatched. Per the germline V gene, CDR1 is SGHAT and CDR2 is FQNNGV. The CDR3 consists of 14 residues. CDR3 sequence reads: CASSPSRDRVEAFF. In DNA form, the CDR3 reads TGTGCCAGCAGCCCCTCCCGGGACAGAGTTGAAGCTTTCTTT.

This chain uses TRBV5-1 with TRBJ2-5, with 10 bases aligning to TRBD2. V was pared by 2 bases and J by 4 bases, with 8 bases of the junction left unmatched. Germline V CDR1 and CDR2: SGHRS, YFSETQ. This CDR3 has 16 amino acids. The CDR3 loop reads CASSLTSRTSGETQYF. In nucleotides, the CDR3 is TGCGCCAGCAGCTTAACTAGCCGGACTAGCGGAGAGACCCAGTACTTC. Looking up the rest from reference TRBV5-1 and TRBJ2-5 gives the full variable domain: KAGVTQTPRYLIKTRGQQVTLSCSPISGHRSVSWYQQTPGQGLQFLFEYFSETQRNKGNFPGRFSGRQFSNSRSEMNVSTLELGDSALYLCASSLTSRTSGETQYFGPGTRLLVL.

V gene TRBV18 combines with J gene TRBJ2-7, with 12 bases identical to TRBD2. The CDR3 has 17 residues. The J segment lost 4 bases and the V segment lost 0 bases, leaving 7 bases of the junction unmatched. CDR1 is KGHSH and CDR2 is LQKENI in the germline V gene. DNA for the CDR3: TGTGCCAGCTCACCACCGGGACTAGCGGGCCAATTTTACGAGCAGTACTTC. This sequence encodes CASSPPGLAGQFYEQYF.

The gene calls are TRBV25-1 and TRBJ1-2; 7 positions agree with TRBD1. Germline trimming cut 6 bases from V and 6 bases from J; bases unmatched to any gene: 7. This CDR3 is 13 amino acids long. Looked up from germline, CDR1 is MGHDK and CDR2 is SYGVNS. The CDR3 spells CASSDRVLDGYTF. The CDR3 bases are TGTGCCAGCAGCGACAGGGTGCTGGATGGCTACACCTTC.

The CDR3 here is CAWSVDLGGTSLETQYF. As DNA, the CDR3 is TGTGCCTGGAGTGTAGATCTTGGCGGGACTAGCCTAGAGACCCAGTACTTC. The chain has TRBV30 and TRBJ2-5; 9 bases fit TRBD2. J lost 4 bases, V lost 0 bases, and 12 bases had no gene match. Germline assignment: CDR1 GTSNPN and CDR2 SVGIG (reference sequence). The CDR3 covers 17 residues.

This clone appeared once. V is TRBV6-6 and J is TRBJ2-7; D uncertain. The V gene lost 4 bases and the J gene lost 4 bases, with 8 bases spanning the gap. Germline CDR1 is MNHNY and CDR2 is SVGAGI (reference sequence). The CDR3 length is 12 residues. CDR3 DNA: TGTGCCAGCAGTTCTTTTCGTTACGAGCAGTACTTC. Translation gives CASSSFRYEQYF.

The genes are TRBV12-5 and TRBJ2-7; the D gene is possibly TRBD1 (5 bases). The CDR3 runs 14 residues. The germline gives CDR1 LGHNT, CDR2 FRNRAP. V lost 2 bases and J lost 5, with 13 bases in between. In DNA form, the CDR3 reads TGTGCTAGTGGTTTGACAGGCAACGTCCACGAGCAGTACTTC. Its protein product is CASGLTGNVHEQYF.

CDR3 protein: CASSMWYGQGDYNEQFF. In DNA form, the CDR3 reads TGTGCCAGTAGTATGTGGTACGGACAGGGGGATTACAATGAGCAGTTCTTC. The chain carries TRBV19 and TRBJ2-1; 10 nucleotides line up with TRBD1. Per germline, CDR1 LNHDA and CDR2 SQIVND (reference sequence). V gave up 3 bases and J gave up 4 bases; unmatched junction bases: 9. The CDR3 consists of 17 residues.

The chain recombines TRBV5-4 with TRBJ2-2; a possible D gene is TRBD2 (6 bases). V gave up 4 bases and J gave up 0 bases, with 16 bases separating them. The CDR3 covers 17 residues. Germline V gene sequence: CDR1 SGHNT, CDR2 YYREEE (reference sequence). The CDR3, as DNA: TGTGCCAGCAGCAAGGAGGGCGGCTGGACGAACACCGGGGAGCTGTTTTTT. Its translation is CASSKEGGWTNTGELFF.

V and J are TRBV7-9 and TRBJ2-5; D might be TRBD2 (5 bases). The CDR3 covers 12 residues. Germline-derived CDR1 and CDR2 are SEHNR and FQNEAQ (reference sequence). V was pared by 2 bases and J by 5 bases, with 6 bases between. The CDR3 DNA reads as TGTGCCAGCAGCTTACTAGCCGAGACCCAGTACTTC. This gives the protein CASSLLAETQYF.

This clone was counted between two and nine times. The rearrangement links TRBV20-1 to TRBJ1-1, with D unclear. Deletions cut 5 bases from V and 2 bases from J, with 6 bases between. This CDR3 is 11 amino acids long. CDR1 is DFQATT, CDR2 SNEGSKA, per germline (reference sequence). The CDR3 DNA reads TGCAGTGCTCCTACCAACACTGAAGCTTTCTTT. Protein sequence: CSAPTNTEAFF.

The chain uses TRBV10-3 and TRBJ2-7; no reliable D call. Germline-derived CDR1 and CDR2 are ENHRY and SYGVKD. The V end lost 7 bases, the J end lost 1 base, and 8 bases lay between the germline ends. This CDR3 is 12 amino acids long. CDR3 sequence reads: CAIKGGSYEQYF. The CDR3 region has the DNA TGTGCCATCAAAGGCGGATCCTACGAGCAGTACTTC.

This chain links TRBV27 with TRBJ2-1, with D uncertain. Trimming left V 1 base short and J 5 bases short, with 6 bases between. Per the germline V gene, CDR1 is MNHEY and CDR2 is SMNVEV (reference sequence). This CDR3 has 13 amino acids. CDR3 protein: CASSLYLDNEQFF. Written as DNA, the CDR3 is TGTGCCAGCAGTTTATATCTAGACAATGAGCAGTTCTTC.

The chain carries TRBV5-1 and TRBJ2-5; TRBD1 matches 9 bases. Germline V lookup: CDR1 SGHRS, CDR2 YFSETQ. With V trimmed by 0 bases and J by 3 bases, 3 bases remained unmatched. The CDR3 runs to 15 residues. CDR3 protein: CASSLGGTGKETQYF. The CDR3 DNA follows: TGCGCCAGCAGCTTGGGCGGGACAGGGAAAGAGACCCAGTACTTC.

The chain carries TRBV27 and TRBJ1-5; TRBD1 might be the D (5 bases). Trimming stripped 2 bases from V and 9 bases from J, with 17 bases between. Per germline, CDR1 MNHEY and CDR2 SMNVEV (reference sequence). The CDR3 runs 15 residues. CDR3 in DNA: TGTGCCAGCAGTTTAGAATCCGACGGGACTGGGCCCCAGCATTTT. This gives the protein CASSLESDGTGPQHF.

The chain carries TRBV5-1 and TRBJ1-4, with D possibly being TRBD1 (5 bases). V lost 4 bases and J lost 2, with 9 bases in between. CDR3 length equals 14 residues. Germline CDR1 and CDR2: SGHRS and YFSETQ. CDR3 nucleotides: TGCGCCAGCAGCCAGGGAGGCACTAATGAAAAACTGTTTTTT. It encodes CASSQGGTNEKLFF.

The CDR3 reads CSVLGAGVGTEAFF. DNA for the CDR3: TGCAGCGTTCTTGGGGCCGGAGTTGGAACTGAAGCTTTCTTT. The chain couples TRBV29-1 to TRBJ1-1; tentative D call: TRBD1 (5 bases). CDR3 length: 14 amino acids. Germline lookup yields CDR1 SQVTM and CDR2 ANQGSEA. Trimming left V 5 bases short and J 5 bases short, with 18 bases between.

This sequence joins TRBV28 and TRBJ2-7, with TRBD1 identical over 7 bases. Germline CDR1 is MDHEN and CDR2 is SYDVKM. This CDR3 contains 14 residues. After removal of 2 bases from V and 3 bases from J, the junction contained 4 bases not matched to a gene. DNA for the CDR3: TGTGCCAGCAGTTTAACAGGGGACAACTACGAGCAGTACTTC. Translating gives CASSLTGDNYEQYF. The variable domain in full, completed from reference TRBV28 and TRBJ2-7, reads DVKVTQSSRYLVKRTGEKVFLECVQDMDHENMFWYRQDPGLGLRLIYFSYDVKMKEKGDIPEGYSVSREKKERFSLILESASTNQTSMYLCASSLTGDNYEQYFGPGTRLTVT.

This clone was found a few times. The genes are TRBV2 and TRBJ1-4; D might be TRBD1 (5 bases). There are 14 residues in the CDR3. V was shortened by 2 bases and J by 6 bases, with 10 bases between the two germline ends. Germline CDR1 SNHLY, CDR2 FYNNEI. The DNA for the CDR3 is TGTGCCAGCAGTGAACAGGGAAGGCATGAAAAACTGTTTTTT. Translated, it gives CASSEQGRHEKLFF.

The chain is built from TRBV4-3 and TRBJ2-1; 7 bases fit TRBD1. Losses at the gene ends were 3 bases for V and 8 bases for J; bases not matched to a gene: 4. Per the germline V gene, CDR1 is LGHNA and CDR2 is YSLEER. This CDR3 is built from 13 residues. The CDR3 bases are TGCGCCAGCAGCCACACTAGGGGGCATGAGCAGTTCTTC. As protein: CASSHTRGHEQFF.

V gene TRBV4-1 combines with J gene TRBJ1-6; unclear D gene. V was pared by 0 bases and J by 0 bases, with 12 bases between. CDR1 and CDR2 from the germline V gene are MGHRA and YSYEKL. CDR3 length equals 18 residues. CDR3: CASSQETVLSSYNSPLHF. In DNA form, the CDR3 reads TGCGCCAGCAGCCAAGAAACCGTCTTGAGCTCCTATAATTCACCCCTCCACTTT.

This sequence joins TRBV27 and TRBJ2-2, with a possible D match to TRBD2 (7 bases). Looked up from germline, CDR1 is MNHEY and CDR2 is SMNVEV (reference sequence). CDR3 length: 17 amino acids. V was clipped by 2 bases and J by 7 bases, with 20 bases between them. CDR3 protein: CASSLRRGGGAGGELFF. The CDR3 DNA follows: TGTGCCAGCAGTTTAAGGCGTGGAGGGGGGGCTGGCGGGGAGCTGTTTTTT.

The gene calls are TRBV12-5 and TRBJ2-1; 14 bases map to TRBD2. Germline V gene data show CDR1 as LGHNT and CDR2 as FRNRAP. After removal of 0 bases from V and 8 bases from J, the junction contained 6 bases not matched to a gene. The CDR3 is 17 residues long. For the CDR3, the DNA is TGTGCTAGTGGTTTGGTTACCGGGACTAGCGGGAGTTATGAGCAGTTCTTC. It yields the protein CASGLVTGTSGSYEQFF.

This clone is a singleton in its sample. The rearrangement joins TRBV5-4 to TRBJ2-5; TRBD1 matches 9 bases. The V gene's germline CDR1 is SGHNT and CDR2 YYREEE (reference sequence). Trimming took 4 bases from V and 2 from J; bases not matched to a gene: 18. The CDR3 contains 19 residues. CDR3 coding DNA: TGTGCCAGCAGCCCCCCGGGCGGGACAGGGTTGGTTAAGCAAGAGACCCAGTACTTC. It specifies CASSPPGGTGLVKQETQYF.

This clone was counted only a few times. The chain combines TRBV5-1 with TRBJ1-1; the D gene is possibly TRBD1 (5 bases). Between the trimmed V and J ends, which lost 5 bases and 4 bases, there was a span of 15 bases. Per germline, CDR1 SGHRS and CDR2 YFSETQ. The CDR3 has 14 residues. CDR3 residues: CASRSTLGGTEAFF. In nucleotides, the CDR3 is TGCGCCAGCAGGTCAACCTTGGGGGGCACTGAAGCTTTCTTT.

The rearrangement links TRBV7-7 to TRBJ2-2; D might be TRBD2 (5 bases). Germline loops: CDR1 SSHAT, CDR2 FNYEAQ (reference sequence). The CDR3 loop spans 12 amino acids. CDR3 residues: CALGVDTGELFF. The DNA of the CDR3 is TGTGCTCTCGGGGTTGACACCGGGGAGCTGTTTTTT.

The genes are TRBV5-1 and TRBJ1-1; 8 nucleotides match TRBD1. The CDR3 consists of 16 residues. Germline CDR1 SGHRS, CDR2 YFSETQ. V was clipped by 4 bases and J by 4 bases; unmatched bases: 12. CDR3 sequence (DNA): TGCGCCAGCAGCCTGGGGAATTCAGGGGGCCCCACTGAAGCTTTCTTT. This sequence encodes CASSLGNSGGPTEAFF.

The V and J genes are TRBV6-5 and TRBJ2-2; tentative D call: TRBD1 (6 bases). CDR1 and CDR2 from the germline V gene are MNHEY and SVGAGI. This CDR3 has 15 amino acids. V dropped 7 bases and J dropped 6 bases, with 18 bases sitting between them. CDR3: CASTISGTKPGELFF. The CDR3, as DNA: TGTGCCAGCACCATCTCCGGGACAAAGCCCGGGGAGCTGTTTTTT.

The chain is built from TRBV7-9 and TRBJ2-5; 13 bases are shared with TRBD2. Germline trimming cut 5 bases from V and 5 bases from J; bases unmatched to any gene: 5. This CDR3 spans 15 amino acids. CDR1 and CDR2 from the germline V gene are SEHNR and FQNEAQ (reference sequence). The CDR3 reads CASSTGLAGTETQYF. The CDR3, as DNA: TGTGCCAGCAGCACGGGACTAGCGGGGACGGAGACCCAGTACTTC.